The next 9 T cell receptor beta chains were all read from a single sample in a study of cytomegalovirus exposure and HLA in healthy donors (dated by TCRdb to 2016 to 2017). Preparation of the library involved the immunoSEQ multiplex PCR assay. This immuneACCESS table, as held by TCRdb, lists in-frame sequences with V and J called but not all clones. Of the missing ones, under half trace to an unresolved V gene in checked studies; the others have no known cause. In all, the sample holds 150,000 to 200,000 clones, and roughly 84% of those were seen once. The ten biggest clones cover roughly 7% of the sample. Sequenced material: PBMCs. The receptors derive from a young man in good health and CMV-seropositive.

The chain links TRBV7-3 to TRBJ2-3; 7 bases are shared with TRBD2. The junction had 7 bases not matched to a gene; V was cut back by 2 bases and J by 2 bases. The CDR3 is 16 amino acids. The germline V gene has CDR1 SGHTA and CDR2 FQGTGA. The CDR3 DNA is TGTGCCAGCAGCTTATTGCCTAGCGGCGACACAGATACGCAGTATTTT. Protein: CASSLLPSGDTDTQYF.

The chain recombines TRBV29-1 with TRBJ1-2, with 7 bases that match TRBD1. The germline gives CDR1 SQVTM, CDR2 ANQGSEA. The CDR3 totals 12 residues. V lost 7 bases and J lost 1; bases outside the gene matches: 3. CDR3 sequence (DNA): TGCAGCGCCGACAGGGTTAACTATGGCTACACCTTC. Protein product: CSADRVNYGYTF.

V usage is TRBV30 and J usage is TRBJ2-6, with 11 bases aligning to TRBD1. With V trimmed by 0 bases and J by 2 bases, 6 bases remained unmatched. Germline lookup yields CDR1 GTSNPN and CDR2 SVGIG (reference sequence). This CDR3 spans 18 amino acids. CDR3 sequence (DNA): TGTGCCTGGAGTGTTCGGACAGGGGGCAGACCTGGGGCCAACGTCCTGACTTTC. Translation gives CAWSVRTGGRPGANVLTF.

This clone appeared a single time. The chain recombines TRBV7-2 with TRBJ2-1; 8 bases align to TRBD2. The CDR3 is made up of 17 amino acids. V dropped 5 bases and J dropped 0; count of bases not matched to a gene: 9. Germline assignment: CDR1 SGHTA and CDR2 FQGNSA. The CDR3 loop is CASSPRPLAASYNEQFF. In DNA, the CDR3 is TGTGCCAGCAGCCCCAGACCACTAGCGGCCTCCTACAATGAGCAGTTCTTC.

This sequence joins TRBV7-7 and TRBJ2-5; 7 positions agree with TRBD2. Unmatched junction bases numbered 8, after V lost 6 bases and J lost 1 base. CDR3 length: 15 residues. Germline assignment: CDR1 SSHAT and CDR2 FNYEAQ (reference sequence). The CDR3, as DNA: TGTGCCAGCAGTAGGACGGGAGGAATCCAAGAGACCCAGTACTTC. Translated, it gives CASSRTGGIQETQYF.

J is TRBJ2-7 and V is TRBV19; weak D call: TRBD2 (6 bases). CDR3 size: 14 residues. Per the germline V gene, CDR1 is LNHDA and CDR2 is SQIVND (reference sequence). V dropped 0 bases and J dropped 5 bases, with 11 bases sitting between them. The CDR3 bases are TGTGCCAGTAGTATAGAGCGGGGCCCCAACGAGCAGTACTTC. Translated, it gives CASSIERGPNEQYF.

The V call is TRBV5-4, the J call TRBJ2-1; D perhaps matches TRBD2 (6 bases). Germline V lookup: CDR1 SGHNT, CDR2 YYREEE (reference sequence). This CDR3 is built from 14 residues. V was trimmed by 10 bases and J by 3 bases, leaving 17 bases between them. CDR3 sequence (DNA): TGTGCCTTTATGTCGGAGGGACTCTACAATGAGCAGTTCTTC. Translation gives CAFMSEGLYNEQFF.

This chain connects TRBV7-9 to TRBJ1-5; 7 nucleotides align to TRBD1. The V gene end was trimmed by 3 bases and the J gene end by 2 bases; junction bases not matched to a gene: 4. Germline CDR1 reads SEHNR; CDR2 reads FQNEAQ (reference sequence). The CDR3 contains 15 residues. The CDR3 nucleotides read TGTGCCAGCAGCTTTTGGACAGGAGGCAATCAGCCCCAGCATTTT. Its protein is CASSFWTGGNQPQHF.

This rearrangement joins TRBV5-4 to TRBJ1-1; D gene ambiguous. The ends were cut back, 1 base at V and 3 bases at J, with 13 bases in the middle. The germline V gene encodes CDR1 SGHNT and CDR2 YYREEE (reference sequence). This CDR3 is 15 amino acids long. The CDR3 nucleotides are TGTGCCAGCAGCTTGAGTGACAACGCTTACACTGAAGCTTTCTTT. Translating gives CASSLSDNAYTEAFF.